A selection of T cell receptor beta chains follows, all from one sample in a study of shared clonotypes between healthy human individuals. Using immunoSEQ multiplex PCR, the repertoire was profiled, and TCRdb retains in-frame clones only, with some absent. The table records about 2.4 million clones, approximately 92% of them present only once. The material sequenced was naive CD4+ T cells sorted from blood. The receptors stem from a man aged 18 to 35 in good health. The CDR3 runs from the conserved cysteine through the conserved F or W. Each record gives: D gene, V gene, clone size, J gene, CDR3 protein, CDR3 DNA. The D gene is left open where the match is weak. Part of the rows lack a size; the others show once, few, many or a class for expanded clones.

d_gene: TRBD1
v_gene: TRBV19
abundance: .
j_gene: TRBJ2-6
CDR3aa: CASSRPAGQGTSGANVLTF
CDR3nt: TGTGCCAGTAGTCGTCCTGCGGGACAGGGGACCTCTGGGGCCAACGTCCTGACTTTC

d_gene: TRBD2
v_gene: TRBV6-1
abundance: .
j_gene: TRBJ2-5
CDR3aa: CASTSGGSWETQYF
CDR3nt: TGTGCCAGCACCAGCGGGGGCTCGTGGGAGACCCAGTACTTC

d_gene: .
v_gene: TRBV30
abundance: .
j_gene: TRBJ2-6
CDR3aa: CAWRRHSPSGANVLTF
CDR3nt: TGTGCCTGGAGACGGCACAGCCCTTCTGGGGCCAACGTCCTGACTTTC

d_gene: .
v_gene: TRBV10-3
abundance: once
j_gene: TRBJ1-2
CDR3aa: CASRIGTVANYGYTF
CDR3nt: TGTGCCAGCAGGATCGGGACGGTAGCTAACTATGGCTACACCTTC

d_gene: TRBD1
v_gene: TRBV7-9
abundance: .
j_gene: TRBJ2-3
CDR3aa: CASSSRDSTGTDTQYF
CDR3nt: TGTGCCAGCAGCTCCCGGGACAGCACCGGCACAGATACGCAGTATTTT

d_gene: TRBD2
v_gene: TRBV27
abundance: .
j_gene: TRBJ2-7
CDR3aa: CASSHDLTSGVNERYF
CDR3nt: TGTGCCAGCAGTCATGACCTGACTAGCGGGGTCAACGAGCGGTACTTC

d_gene: TRBD2
v_gene: TRBV5-1
abundance: .
j_gene: TRBJ2-3
CDR3aa: CASTPGGRGTDTQYF
CDR3nt: TGCGCCAGCACCCCTGGCGGGAGAGGTACAGATACGCAGTATTTT

d_gene: .
v_gene: TRBV7-8
abundance: .
j_gene: TRBJ1-1
CDR3aa: CASSLEGGVTEAFF
CDR3nt: TGTGCCAGCAGCTTAGAAGGGGGAGTCACTGAAGCTTTCTTT

d_gene: .
v_gene: TRBV4-1
abundance: .
j_gene: TRBJ2-7
CDR3aa: CASSQDTLASEQYF
CDR3nt: TGCGCCAGCAGCCAAGATACACTAGCTTCCGAGCAGTACTTC

d_gene: TRBD1
v_gene: TRBV2
abundance: .
j_gene: TRBJ1-2
CDR3aa: CASSAGQGSYGYTF
CDR3nt: TGTGCCAGCAGTGCAGGACAGGGATCTTATGGCTACACCTTC

d_gene: .
v_gene: TRBV21-1
abundance: .
j_gene: TRBJ2-1
CDR3aa: CASSKRNGDRGYNEQFF
CDR3nt: TGTGCCAGCAGCAAACGAAACGGCGACAGGGGGTACAATGAGCAGTTCTTC

d_gene: .
v_gene: TRBV19
abundance: .
j_gene: TRBJ2-3
CDR3aa: CASSLSGRPPLTQYF
CDR3nt: TGTGCCAGTAGTTTGTCGGGTAGGCCCCCTCTTACGCAGTATTTT

d_gene: .
v_gene: TRBV19
abundance: .
j_gene: TRBJ1-5
CDR3aa: CASSIKTENQPQHF
CDR3nt: TGTGCCAGTAGTATAAAGACGGAGAATCAGCCCCAGCATTTT

d_gene: .
v_gene: TRBV30
abundance: .
j_gene: TRBJ2-7
CDR3aa: CAWSVERGIGEQYF
CDR3nt: TGTGCCTGGAGTGTAGAACGTGGGATTGGCGAGCAGTACTTC

d_gene: .
v_gene: TRBV6-1
abundance: .
j_gene: TRBJ2-5
CDR3aa: CASSALRTTETQYF
CDR3nt: TGTGCCAGCAGTGCGCTACGGACGACGGAGACCCAGTACTTC

d_gene: TRBD1
v_gene: TRBV9
abundance: .
j_gene: TRBJ1-4
CDR3aa: CASCLGTGGNAANEKLFF
CDR3nt: TGTGCCAGCTGCCTCGGGACAGGCGGAAATGCGGCTAATGAAAAACTGTTTTTT

d_gene: .
v_gene: TRBV15
abundance: .
j_gene: TRBJ2-7
CDR3aa: CATSRGAPFIEQYF
CDR3nt: TGTGCCACCAGCAGAGGAGCGCCCTTTATCGAGCAGTACTTC

d_gene: TRBD1
v_gene: TRBV11-2
abundance: .
j_gene: TRBJ2-4
CDR3aa: CASSLWGTGVSANIQYF
CDR3nt: TGTGCCAGCAGCTTATGGGGGACAGGGGTGTCTGCGAACATTCAGTACTTC

d_gene: .
v_gene: TRBV6-5
abundance: .
j_gene: TRBJ1-3
CDR3aa: CASSPREGNTIYF
CDR3nt: TGTGCCAGCAGTCCGAGGGAAGGAAACACCATATATTTT

d_gene: TRBD1
v_gene: TRBV5-5
abundance: .
j_gene: TRBJ1-1
CDR3aa: CASSFTGDTEAFF
CDR3nt: TGTGCCAGCAGCTTCACAGGGGACACTGAAGCTTTCTTT

d_gene: .
v_gene: TRBV14
abundance: .
j_gene: TRBJ1-1
CDR3aa: CASSPGLLMNTEAFF
CDR3nt: TGTGCCAGCAGCCCTGGTCTACTCATGAACACTGAAGCTTTCTTT

d_gene: TRBD1
v_gene: TRBV6-1
abundance: .
j_gene: TRBJ2-5
CDR3aa: CASSEVGGQVAETQYF
CDR3nt: TGTGCCAGCAGTGAAGTAGGGGGACAGGTAGCCGAGACCCAGTACTTC

d_gene: .
v_gene: TRBV11-2
abundance: .
j_gene: TRBJ2-2
CDR3aa: CASSLERTALHGELFF
CDR3nt: TGTGCCAGCAGCTTAGAAAGGACAGCGTTGCACGGGGAGCTGTTTTTT

d_gene: .
v_gene: TRBV5-4
abundance: .
j_gene: TRBJ2-7
CDR3aa: CASSLYSVYEQYF
CDR3nt: TGTGCCAGCAGCTTGTATAGCGTCTACGAGCAGTACTTC

d_gene: .
v_gene: TRBV7-2
abundance: .
j_gene: TRBJ1-5
CDR3aa: CASSQGPSSGQPQHF
CDR3nt: TGTGCCAGCAGCCAGGGACCGTCTAGCGGTCAGCCCCAGCATTTT

d_gene: TRBD2
v_gene: TRBV19
abundance: .
j_gene: TRBJ2-2
CDR3aa: CASSRTGTSGRKAGELFF
CDR3nt: TGTGCCAGTAGCAGAACCGGGACTAGCGGGAGGAAAGCCGGGGAGCTGTTTTTT

d_gene: .
v_gene: TRBV5-6
abundance: .
j_gene: TRBJ1-6
CDR3aa: CASSSGIANSPLHF
CDR3nt: TGTGCCAGCAGCTCCGGGATCGCAAATTCACCCCTCCACTTT

d_gene: .
v_gene: TRBV6-5
abundance: .
j_gene: TRBJ1-5
CDR3aa: CASSPRVTGNQPQHF
CDR3nt: TGTGCCAGCAGCCCTAGGGTGACGGGAAATCAGCCCCAGCATTTT

d_gene: TRBD2
v_gene: TRBV27
abundance: .
j_gene: TRBJ2-1
CDR3aa: CASSFLAGDNEQFF
CDR3nt: TGTGCCAGCAGTTTCTTAGCGGGAGACAATGAGCAGTTCTTC